A selection of T cell receptor beta chains follows, all from one sample in a study of CD8 T cells in Susac syndrome. In TCRdb, the immunoSEQ multiplex PCR reads were re-called with MiXCR into one record per CDR3 protein. The sample holds 90,000 to 150,000 distinct CDR3 sequences, around 90% seen once. Specimen: CD4+ T cells from PBMCs. All receptors come from a human donor in good health. Both conserved end residues are part of each CDR3. A D gene is named only where the DNA matches it firmly. Clone size is shown for a subset of rows, as once, few, many or a class of expanded clone.

clone_size	d_call	cdr3_length	j_call	v_call	cdr3_nt	cdr3_aa
few	-	13	TRBJ1-5	TRBV12-3/TRBV12-4	TGTGCCAGCAGCCAGGGCGGCAATCAGCCCCAGCATTTT	CASSQGGNQPQHF
-	-	15	TRBJ1-1	TRBV7-9	TGTGCCAGCACCCTTAGTGTCCCCACGAGCACTGAAGCTTTCTTT	CASTLSVPTSTEAFF
-	TRBD1	15	TRBJ2-2	TRBV7-9	TGTGCCAGCAGCCTAGCCGGGACAGGGGCCGGGGAGCTGTTTTTT	CASSLAGTGAGELFF
-	-	15	TRBJ1-5	TRBV5-6	TGTGCCAGCAGCCGACTTGGACAGTCCAATCAGCCCCAGCATTTT	CASSRLGQSNQPQHF
-	TRBD1	15	TRBJ1-2	TRBV5-1	TGCGCCAGCAGCAGACGGACAGGGGGTCAGGATGGCTACACCTTC	CASSRRTGGQDGYTF
-	-	14	TRBJ1-2	TRBV29-1	TGCAGCGTGATAGAGGATGTGGCAGTCTATGGCTACACCTTC	CSVIEDVAVYGYTF
-	TRBD1	14	TRBJ1-1	TRBV9	TGTGCCAGCAGCGTAAGGGACAGGGGGACTGAAGCTTTCTTT	CASSVRDRGTEAFF
-	-	15	TRBJ1-2	TRBV5-1	TGCGCCAGCAGCTCCGGACTCCCGCAGACCTATGGCTACACCTTC	CASSSGLPQTYGYTF
-	TRBD1	18	TRBJ1-1	TRBV3-1	TGTGCCAGCAGCCACGGCGCTGACAGGGAGACTCTGTACACTGAAGCTTTCTTT	CASSHGADRETLYTEAFF
-	-	15	TRBJ2-2	TRBV5-1	TGCGCCAGCAGCCCCGCCCTAGTTAACACCGGGGAGCTGTTTTTT	CASSPALVNTGELFF
-	-	14	TRBJ2-5	TRBV11-1	TGTGCCAGCAGCTTAGGAGGGGCAGAAGAGACCCAGTACTTC	CASSLGGAEETQYF
-	TRBD2	17	TRBJ2-2	TRBV7-6	TGTGCCAGCAGCTTACCTAGCGGGGGGGTAAACACCGGGGAGCTGTTTTTT	CASSLPSGGVNTGELFF
-	-	15	TRBJ1-4	TRBV3-1	TGTGCCAGCAGCCAAGGGGGGATCCTTAATGAAAAACTGTTTTTT	CASSQGGILNEKLFF
-	-	20	TRBJ2-7	TRBV21-1	TGTGCCAGCAGTTACAAGAGGAGGGACAGCGTACCGGGGGGCTCCTACGAGCAGTACTTC	CASSYKRRDSVPGGSYEQYF
-	-	13	TRBJ2-5	TRBV7-2	TGTGCCAGCAGCCCGGTTCGGGGAGAGACCCAGTACTTC	CASSPVRGETQYF
-	TRBD2	16	TRBJ2-1	TRBV29-1	TGCAGCGTTGAATTGCGGGGGGGCCGTTCTTACAATGAGCAGTTCTTC	CSVELRGGRSYNEQFF
-	TRBD2	14	TRBJ2-7	TRBV6-5	TGTGCCAGCAGTTCGGTGGCGGGAGGTCACGAGCAGTACTTC	CASSSVAGGHEQYF
-	TRBD2	16	TRBJ2-1	TRBV18	TGTGCCAGCTCACCCATAAGACTAGCGGCGGACAATGAGCAGTTCTTC	CASSPIRLAADNEQFF
-	-	13	TRBJ1-1	TRBV7-9	TGTGCCAGCAGTTTGGGGGGCCCCACTGAAGCTTTCTTT	CASSLGGPTEAFF
-	-	14	TRBJ2-1	TRBV3-1	TGTGCCAGCGAAAGACTTGGTCATACGGGTGAGCAGTTCTTC	CASERLGHTGEQFF
-	-	12	TRBJ1-1	TRBV20-1	TGCAGTGCTAGAGTTGACTACACTGAAGCTTTCTTT	CSARVDYTEAFF
-	TRBD1	12	TRBJ2-7	TRBV3-1	TGTGCCAGCGGCGGACAGGCCTACGAGCAGTACTTC	CASGGQAYEQYF
-	-	14	TRBJ1-1	TRBV20-1	TGCAGTGCGCCGAAACAGGGTCGGAACACTGAAGCTTTCTTT	CSAPKQGRNTEAFF
-	-	13	TRBJ2-3	TRBV5-1	TGCGCCAGCAGCGACGTTGGGAGAGATACGCAGTATTTT	CASSDVGRDTQYF
-	TRBD2	14	TRBJ2-5	TRBV5-4	TGTGCCAGCAGCTCAGGTAGCGGGCAAGAGACCCAGTACTTC	CASSSGSGQETQYF
once	-	13	TRBJ2-3	TRBV29-1	TGCAGCGTTGAGGGGAGACGCACAGATACGCAGTATTTT	CSVEGRRTDTQYF
-	-	13	TRBJ2-7	TRBV20-1	TGCAGTGCCCCGACTGAGCTAGCCTACGAGCAGTACTTC	CSAPTELAYEQYF
-	TRBD1	13	TRBJ1-2	TRBV29-1	TGCAGCGTTGTAGACAGGGACGGCTATGGCTACACCTTC	CSVVDRDGYGYTF
-	-	14	TRBJ2-3	TRBV7-2	TGTGCCAGCAGCTCACAGGGATCATCAGATACGCAGTATTTT	CASSSQGSSDTQYF
-	-	14	TRBJ1-5	TRBV5-1	TGCGCCAGCAGCTTGGCCGGCGGTCAACAGCCCCAGCATTTT	CASSLAGGQQPQHF
-	-	15	TRBJ2-1	TRBV28	TGTGCCAGCAACACCCGGTCCGGGGCCCTCAATGAGCAGTTCTTC	CASNTRSGALNEQFF
-	-	14	TRBJ2-7	TRBV29-1	TGCAGCGTTGAAGTCGGTGGATCCACCTACGAGCAGTACTTC	CSVEVGGSTYEQYF
-	-	14	TRBJ2-3	TRBV4-2	TGTGCCAGCAGCCAAGGCACGGCGGGGGATACGCAGTATTTT	CASSQGTAGDTQYF
-	-	16	TRBJ2-5	TRBV5-1	TGCGCCAGCAGCTTCGAGGGTACCGTGGTTCCAGAGACCCAGTACTTC	CASSFEGTVVPETQYF
once	TRBD1	13	TRBJ2-1	TRBV3-1	TGTGCCAGCAGCCGCAGGGGGCACGATGAGCAGTTCTTC	CASSRRGHDEQFF
-	TRBD1	16	TRBJ1-1	TRBV20-1	TGCAGTGCCCAAACGCACTGGGACAGGGGGCGACCTGAAGCTTTCTTT	CSAQTHWDRGRPEAFF
-	-	16	TRBJ2-7	TRBV29-1	TGCAGCGTTGAAGATGGGACGGGGGACACAACCTACGAGCAGTACTTC	CSVEDGTGDTTYEQYF
-	TRBD2	17	TRBJ2-1	TRBV7-9	TGTGCCAGCAGCTCGACTAGCGGGAGGGCGTCCTACAATGAGCAGTTCTTC	CASSSTSGRASYNEQFF
-	-	13	TRBJ2-3	TRBV29-1	TGCAGCGTTGCTGGGGGTCACACAGATACGCAGTATTTT	CSVAGGHTDTQYF
-	-	12	TRBJ1-1	TRBV20-1	TGCAGTGCCCCGACAGACGGCACTGAAGCTTTCTTT	CSAPTDGTEAFF
-	-	16	TRBJ2-5	TRBV9	TGTGCCAGCAGCGTCGCTACAGGGAAGGGTCAAGAGACCCAGTACTTC	CASSVATGKGQETQYF
-	-	13	TRBJ1-1	TRBV12-3/TRBV12-4	TGTGCCAGCAGTTTGGGTAGGTCCACTGAAGCTTTCTTT	CASSLGRSTEAFF
-	-	14	TRBJ1-2	TRBV6-5	TGTGCCAGCGGGGGCATGTGGGGGGCGGGCGGCTACACCTTC	CASGGMWGAGGYTF
few	-	13	TRBJ1-5	TRBV27	TGTGCCAGCAGTTCCTATAGCAATCAGCCCCAGCATTTT	CASSSYSNQPQHF
-	-	12	TRBJ2-5	TRBV27	TGTGCCAGCAGGTGGACTAAAGAGACCCAGTACTTC	CASRWTKETQYF
-	TRBD1	14	TRBJ1-2	TRBV3-1	TGTGCCAGCAGGGGCGTGAGGACAGGGGAGGGCTACACCTTC	CASRGVRTGEGYTF
-	TRBD2	16	TRBJ2-3	TRBV11-2	TGTGCCAGCAGCCCGCGGGACTACCGGGGGGCAGATACGCAGTATTTT	CASSPRDYRGADTQYF
once	-	11	TRBJ1-1	TRBV19	TGTGCCAGTAGTATCCCCGGTGAAGCTTTCTTT	CASSIPGEAFF
-	-	14	TRBJ1-1	TRBV6-5	TGTGCCAGCAGCCCGGACGGCCGGGGGACTGAAGCTTTCTTT	CASSPDGRGTEAFF
-	-	16	TRBJ1-4	TRBV5-1	TGCGCCAGCAGCTTACGTATGGGGACAAGTAATGAAAAACTGTTTTTT	CASSLRMGTSNEKLFF
-	-	13	TRBJ1-1	TRBV11-1	TGTGCCAGCAGCTCGACAGAGAACACTGAAGCTTTCTTT	CASSSTENTEAFF
-	TRBD2	14	TRBJ2-3	TRBV20-1	TGCAGTGCTAGAGCGACTAGCGGGACAGATACGCAGTATTTT	CSARATSGTDTQYF
-	-	13	TRBJ1-1	TRBV3-1	TGTGCCAGCAGCCGAGACCCGAACACTGAAGCTTTCTTT	CASSRDPNTEAFF